This T cell receptor beta chain was captured by sequencing in a study of Graves' ophthalmopathy and Graves' hyperthyroidism. Overall study results and limits: The authors also found most expanded thyroid clonotypes above 0.001 frequency in blood.

This clonotype was detected ten times or more. Its specificity is not known. RNA transcripts were the source from which TCR beta CDR3 regions were amplified. RT-PCR was first run with HTBI primers, then multiplex PCR in a second round. TCRdb re-called the multiplex PCR reads with MiXCR, one entry per CDR3 protein. The sample includes 650,000 to 800,000 distinct CDR3 sequences, over 40% of them seen just once. The CDR3 contains 17 residues. Unmatched junction bases numbered 15, after V lost 5 bases and J lost 5 bases. CDR1 and CDR2 from the germline V gene are SEHNR and FQNEAQ (reference sequence). The TCR comes from an adult man with Graves' ophthalmopathy. The chain recombines TRBV7-9 with TRBJ2-7; 10 positions match TRBD2. The sequencing sample was made of peripheral blood. CDR3 DNA: TGTGCCAGCAGCCGAAGCGGGGGGGCTGATCGATTCGACGAGCAGTACTTC. Translated, it gives CASSRSGGADRFDEQYF.